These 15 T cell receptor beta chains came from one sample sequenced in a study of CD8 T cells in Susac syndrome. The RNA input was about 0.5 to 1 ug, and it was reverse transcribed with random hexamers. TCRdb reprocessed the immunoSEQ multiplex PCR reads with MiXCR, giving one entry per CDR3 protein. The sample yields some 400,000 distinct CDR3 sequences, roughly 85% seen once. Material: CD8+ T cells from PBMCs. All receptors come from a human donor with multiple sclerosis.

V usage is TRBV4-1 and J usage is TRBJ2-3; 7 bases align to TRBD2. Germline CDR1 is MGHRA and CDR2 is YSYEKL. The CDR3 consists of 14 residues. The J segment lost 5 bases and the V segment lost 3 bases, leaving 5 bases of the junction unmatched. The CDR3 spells CASSQGGMLDTQYF. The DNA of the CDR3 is TGCGCCAGCAGCCAGGGGGGGATGTTAGATACGCAGTATTTT.

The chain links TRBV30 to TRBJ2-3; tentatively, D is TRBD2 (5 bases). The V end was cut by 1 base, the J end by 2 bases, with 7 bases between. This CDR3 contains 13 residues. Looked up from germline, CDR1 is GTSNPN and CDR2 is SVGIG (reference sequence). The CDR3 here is CAWSDGDTDTQYF. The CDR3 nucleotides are TGTGCCTGGAGTGACGGGGACACAGATACGCAGTATTTT.

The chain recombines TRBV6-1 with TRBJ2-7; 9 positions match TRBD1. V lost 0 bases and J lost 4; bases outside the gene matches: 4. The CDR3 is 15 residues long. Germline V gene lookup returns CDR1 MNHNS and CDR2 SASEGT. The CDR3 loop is CASSEAPGQGYEQYF. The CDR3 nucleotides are TGTGCCAGCAGTGAAGCTCCGGGACAGGGTTACGAGCAGTACTTC.

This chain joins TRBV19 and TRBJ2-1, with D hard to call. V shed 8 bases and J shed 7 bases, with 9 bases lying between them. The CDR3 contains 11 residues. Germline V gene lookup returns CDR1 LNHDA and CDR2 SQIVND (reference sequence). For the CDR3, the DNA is TGTGCCAGTCTCTGGGCAAATGAGCAGTTCTTC. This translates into CASLWANEQFF.

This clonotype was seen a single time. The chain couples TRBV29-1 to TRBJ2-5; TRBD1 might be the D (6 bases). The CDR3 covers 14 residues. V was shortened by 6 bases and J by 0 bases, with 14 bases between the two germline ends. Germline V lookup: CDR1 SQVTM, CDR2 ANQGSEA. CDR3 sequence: CSVRQDPYQETQYF. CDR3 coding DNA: TGCAGCGTGAGACAGGACCCGTACCAAGAGACCCAGTACTTC.

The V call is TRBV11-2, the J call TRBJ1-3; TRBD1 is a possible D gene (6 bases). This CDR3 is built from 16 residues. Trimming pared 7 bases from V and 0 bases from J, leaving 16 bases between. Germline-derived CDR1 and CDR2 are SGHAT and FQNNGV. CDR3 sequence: CASKGGAPASGNTIYF. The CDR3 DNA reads TGTGCCAGCAAGGGGGGTGCACCCGCCTCTGGAAACACCATATATTTT.

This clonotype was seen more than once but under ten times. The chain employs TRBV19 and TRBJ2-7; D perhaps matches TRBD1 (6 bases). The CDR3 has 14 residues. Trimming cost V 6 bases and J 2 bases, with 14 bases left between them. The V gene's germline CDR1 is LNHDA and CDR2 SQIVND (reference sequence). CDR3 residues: CASSPSEGAYEQYF. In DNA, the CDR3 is TGTGCCAGTAGCCCCTCCGAGGGGGCCTACGAGCAGTACTTC.

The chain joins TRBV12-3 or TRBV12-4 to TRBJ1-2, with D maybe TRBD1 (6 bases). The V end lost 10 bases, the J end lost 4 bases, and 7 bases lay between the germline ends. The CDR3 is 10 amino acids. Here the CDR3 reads CATGAYGYTF. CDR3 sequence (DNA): TGTGCCACGGGGGCCTATGGCTACACCTTC.

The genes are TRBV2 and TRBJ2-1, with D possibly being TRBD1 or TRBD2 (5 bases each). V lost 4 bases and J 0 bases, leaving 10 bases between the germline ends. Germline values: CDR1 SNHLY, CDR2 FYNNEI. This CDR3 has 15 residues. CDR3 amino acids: CASSGGLGSYNEQFF. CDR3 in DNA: TGTGCCAGCAGTGGGGGGTTAGGCTCCTACAATGAGCAGTTCTTC.

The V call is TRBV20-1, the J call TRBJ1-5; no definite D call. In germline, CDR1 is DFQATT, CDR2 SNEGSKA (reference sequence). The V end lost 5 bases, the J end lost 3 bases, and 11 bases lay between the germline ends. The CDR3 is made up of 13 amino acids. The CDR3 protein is CSALDIPNQPQHF. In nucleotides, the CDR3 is TGCAGTGCTCTAGACATCCCCAATCAGCCCCAGCATTTT.

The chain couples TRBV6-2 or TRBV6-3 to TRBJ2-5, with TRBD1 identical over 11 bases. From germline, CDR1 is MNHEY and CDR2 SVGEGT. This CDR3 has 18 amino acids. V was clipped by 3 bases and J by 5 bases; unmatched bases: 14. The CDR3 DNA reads TGTGCCAGCAGTTATCTTCCGTGGACAGGGGGCGATGGGGAGACCCAGTACTTC. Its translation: CASSYLPWTGGDGETQYF.

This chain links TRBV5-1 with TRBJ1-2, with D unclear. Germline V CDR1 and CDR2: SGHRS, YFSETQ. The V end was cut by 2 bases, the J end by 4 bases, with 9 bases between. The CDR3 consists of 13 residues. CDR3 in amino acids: CASSFDPGYGYTF. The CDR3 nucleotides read TGCGCCAGCAGCTTTGATCCGGGCTATGGCTACACCTTC.

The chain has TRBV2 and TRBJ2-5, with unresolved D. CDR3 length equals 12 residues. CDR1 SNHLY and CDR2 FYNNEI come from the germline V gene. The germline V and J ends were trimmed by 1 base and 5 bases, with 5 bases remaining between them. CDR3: CASSEDLETQYF. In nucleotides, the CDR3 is TGTGCCAGCAGTGAAGATTTGGAGACCCAGTACTTC.

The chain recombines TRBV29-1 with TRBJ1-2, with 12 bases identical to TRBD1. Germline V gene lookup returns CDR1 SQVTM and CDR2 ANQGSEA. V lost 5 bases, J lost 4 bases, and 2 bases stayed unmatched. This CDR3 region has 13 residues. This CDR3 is CSVRGQGAYGYTF. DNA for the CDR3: TGCAGCGTTAGGGGACAGGGGGCCTATGGCTACACCTTC.

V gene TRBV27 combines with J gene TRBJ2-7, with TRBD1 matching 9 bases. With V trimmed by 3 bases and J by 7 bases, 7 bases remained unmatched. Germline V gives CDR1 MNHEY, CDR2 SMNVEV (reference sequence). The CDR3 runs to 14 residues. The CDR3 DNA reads TGTGCCAGCAGTTTGGACAGGGGTTCGGATGAGCAGTACTTC. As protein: CASSLDRGSDEQYF.